These T cell receptor beta chains were read from a single sample in a study of T cell responses to AZD1222 COVID-19 vaccine. The repertoire was sequenced with immunoSEQ multiplex PCR; TCRdb's copy has only in-frame clones and lacks some. The top ten hold approximately 2.1% of the sample, which has some 89,000 clones, roughly 87% seen once. Material: peripheral blood, obtained on day 0 of AZD1222 vaccination. These receptors originate from an adult in good health. CDR3s include the opening cysteine and the closing phenylalanine or tryptophan. The D gene is left open where the match is weak. Expanded clones get a size class; other rows say once, few or many, or leave the size out.

TRBV7-2	-	-	TRBJ1-3	CASSLALGGLSGNTIYF	TGTGCCAGCAGCTTAGCTCTGGGGGGGCTCTCTGGAAACACCATATATTTT
TRBV4-3	-	-	TRBJ1-1	CASSQDPALPGAFF	TGCGCCAGCAGCCAAGATCCTGCTTTGCCCGGTGCTTTCTTT
TRBV4-3	-	-	TRBJ1-2	CASSQAPANYGYTF	TGCGCCAGCAGCCAAGCCCCCGCGAACTATGGCTACACCTTC
TRBV15	-	-	TRBJ1-1	CATSTGFVGDTEAFF	TGTGCCACCAGCACGGGGTTTGTTGGTGACACTGAAGCTTTCTTT
TRBV27	TRBD1	-	TRBJ2-7	CASRPTGTGTYEQYF	TGTGCCAGCAGACCAACCGGGACAGGAACCTACGAGCAGTACTTC
TRBV18	-	-	TRBJ2-2	CASSPPWGVTNTGELFF	TGTGCCAGCTCACCACCATGGGGAGTCACGAACACCGGGGAGCTGTTTTTT
TRBV6-2/TRBV6-3	TRBD1	once	TRBJ2-1	CASSYHGQGGNEQFF	TGTGCCAGCAGTTATCACGGACAGGGTGGCAATGAGCAGTTCTTC
TRBV9	-	once	TRBJ1-2	CASSTSSRNYGYTF	TGTGCCAGCAGCACGTCCAGCCGTAACTATGGCTACACCTTC
TRBV3-1/TRBV3-2	-	-	TRBJ2-7	CASSQESYEQYF	TGTGCCAGCAGCCAAGAATCCTACGAGCAGTACTTC
TRBV5-1	-	-	TRBJ1-2	CASSTGPTLYGYTF	TGCGCCAGCAGCACGGGACCGACGCTATACGGCTACACCTTC
TRBV18	TRBD1	-	TRBJ2-1	CASSSWDRGNEQFF	TGTGCCAGCTCATCCTGGGACAGGGGCAATGAGCAGTTCTTC
TRBV29-1	TRBD1	-	TRBJ1-1	CSMRQGDTEAFF	TGCAGCATGAGACAGGGGGACACTGAAGCTTTCTTT
TRBV7-9	-	-	TRBJ1-1	CASSRRLASGTEAFF	TGTGCCAGCAGCCGAAGACTGGCTTCGGGCACTGAAGCTTTCTTT
TRBV19	TRBD1	-	TRBJ1-1	CASMERGLTEAFF	TGTGCCAGTATGGAGAGGGGGCTCACTGAAGCTTTCTTT
TRBV18	TRBD1	once	TRBJ2-1	CASSLIDRAFSSYNEQFF	TGTGCCAGCTCACTTATCGACAGGGCATTCAGCTCCTACAATGAGCAGTTCTTC
TRBV5-1	-	-	TRBJ2-7	CASSLTQGTYEQYF	TGCGCCAGCAGCTTGACACAGGGAACCTACGAGCAGTACTTC
TRBV3-1/TRBV3-2	TRBD1	-	TRBJ1-6	CASSQTRGNSPLHF	TGTGCCAGCAGCCAAACCAGGGGGAATTCACCCCTCCACTTT
TRBV5-1	TRBD1	-	TRBJ1-2	CASSPTGEDYGYTF	TGCGCCAGCAGCCCCACAGGGGAAGACTATGGCTACACCTTC
TRBV5-1	-	-	TRBJ1-2	CASSFGGDYGYTF	TGCGCCAGCAGCTTTGGGGGGGACTATGGCTACACCTTC
TRBV7-2	-	-	TRBJ1-2	CASSLSWATPNYGYTF	TGTGCCAGCAGCTTATCGTGGGCGACACCTAACTATGGCTACACCTTC
TRBV10-3	-	-	TRBJ2-2	CAIRPTENTGELFF	TGTGCCATCAGACCGACAGAGAACACCGGGGAGCTGTTTTTT
TRBV6-6	-	few	TRBJ2-1	CASSYSGGSVNEQFF	TGTGCCAGCAGTTACTCAGGCGGATCGGTCAATGAGCAGTTCTTC
TRBV28	-	-	TRBJ1-5	CASGVYTPSDNQPQHF	TGTGCCAGCGGGGTCTACACTCCCTCCGACAATCAGCCCCAGCATTTT